This T cell receptor (beta chain) was recovered during a study of blood T cell repertoires in COVID-19. This clone was observed a few times. Measured with immunoSEQ multiplex PCR; TCRdb has only the in-frame clones, and not every one. The repertoire consists of about 180,000 clones, with about 82% occurring once and the leading ten covering about 8.6%. CDR1 and CDR2 from the germline V gene are SGHAT and FQNNGV. The CDR3 has 14 amino acids. The V gene lost 2 bases and the J gene lost 9 bases, with 11 bases spanning the gap. The sequence derives from a woman in her twenties or thirties who had recovered from COVID-19. The gene calls are TRBV11-2 and TRBJ1-6; perhaps TRBD1 as D (6 bases). What was sequenced was PBMCs or T cells enriched from blood (not recorded which). The CDR3 DNA reads TGTGCCAGCAGCTTATCTGGGGGCGGTTCACCCCTCCACTTT. Translating it yields CASSLSGGGSPLHF.